This T cell receptor (beta chain) originates from a study of T cell responses to AZD1222 COVID-19 vaccine. At the level of the study: Second-dose intervals of approximately 4 or approximately 12 weeks were pooled.

Germline V gene lookup returns CDR1 SGHTS and CDR2 YDEGEE. The ends were cut back, 0 bases at V and 5 bases at J, with 18 bases in the middle. The CDR3 runs to 17 residues. Profiling relied on immunoSEQ multiplex PCR, and the TCRdb table lists in-frame clones only, not all of them. The table has about 150,000 clones, about nine tenths seen once. The sequencing used peripheral blood, collected on day 0 of AZD1222 vaccination. This receptor was taken from an adult in good health. V and J are TRBV5-8 and TRBJ2-1, with D maybe TRBD1 (5 bases). CDR3 residues: CASSLEGEWGGNNEQFF. The CDR3 DNA follows: TGTGCCAGCAGCTTGGAAGGAGAATGGGGCGGAAACAATGAGCAGTTCTTC.